Listed below are T cell receptor beta chains from one sample, sequenced in a study of graft-versus-host responses after intestinal transplantation. Produced via immunoSEQ multiplex PCR; TCRdb's table is partial and in-frame only. The sample includes more than 60,000 clones, 80% to 95% of them seen just once. The antigens of these receptors remain unknown. The sequencing here drew on unstimulated CD8+ T cells sorted from spleen or lymph node cells, taken before intestinal transplant. The source of these receptors is a human donor who received an intestinal transplant. Both conserved end residues are part of each CDR3. The order of the fields is J gene, V gene, clone size, CDR3 protein. Expanded clones get a size class; other rows say once, few or many, or leave the size out.

TRBJ1-2 | TRBV7-9 | NA | CASSLVVGVGYGYTF
TRBJ1-6 | TRBV7-6 | NA | CASSQWTGGSYNSPLHF
TRBJ2-2 | TRBV10-2 | NA | CASSVPSSGSTGELFF
TRBJ2-7 | TRBV5-4 | NA | CASSFWDTMYEQYF
NA | TRBV27 | NA | CASSLVAGVGGASNEQYF
TRBJ2-1 | TRBV15 | NA | CATSREGGVLVNEQFF
TRBJ2-6 | TRBV11-2 | NA | CASSPKGGDRQGGANVLTF
TRBJ1-1 | TRBV5-1 | NA | CASSRRQGTFTEAFF
TRBJ1-4 | TRBV14 | NA | CASSQVRGRGEKLFF
TRBJ1-5 | TRBV13 | NA | CASSLTGNQPQHF
TRBJ1-1 | TRBV20-1 | NA | CSASGEIGAFF
TRBJ2-3 | TRBV13 | NA | CASTQTSGVMGTDTQYF
TRBJ1-3 | TRBV4-1 | NA | CASSQGGGGPSGNTIYF
TRBJ1-1 | TRBV10-1 | NA | CASSTNMNTEAFF
TRBJ1-3 | TRBV2 | NA | CASSLTRGLGGNTIYF
TRBJ2-7 | TRBV4-1 | NA | CASSQGAGTYEQYF
TRBJ2-4 | TRBV29-1 | NA | CSAMVAGELAKNIQYF
TRBJ1-6 | TRBV19 | NA | CASSIRQAYNSPLHF
TRBJ2-3 | TRBV5-4 | NA | CASRLSGSSTDTQYF
TRBJ1-2 | TRBV2 | NA | CASSSTGGVHGYGYTF
TRBJ2-7 | TRBV5-5 | NA | CASSFSGDEQYF
TRBJ2-7 | TRBV19 | once | CASSISYSPYEQYF
TRBJ2-3 | TRBV5-4 | NA | CALGAGVSDTQYF
TRBJ2-1 | TRBV7-2 | NA | CASTPGGSYNEQFF
TRBJ2-3 | TRBV2 | NA | CATYLTSGGRTDTQYF
TRBJ2-7 | TRBV2 | NA | CASTNGAGGYEQYF
TRBJ2-7 | TRBV2 | NA | CASSDGSYEQYF
TRBJ2-1 | TRBV9 | NA | CASSVENKGVSYNEQFF
TRBJ2-1 | TRBV9 | NA | CASSPWDSYNEQFF
TRBJ2-5 | TRBV4-1 | NA | CASSQGLATQETQYF
TRBJ1-2 | TRBV6-5 | once | CASSYSGGSGGYTF
TRBJ2-5 | TRBV7-9 | NA | CASSLDAEETQYF
TRBJ2-7 | TRBV6-1 | few | CASSIPLVYEQYF